These 21 T cell receptor beta chains share one sample of origin, sequenced in a study of CD8 T cells in ankylosing spondylitis. TCRdb re-called the 5' RACE reads with MiXCR, one entry per CDR3 protein. The sample lists under 300,000 distinct CDR3 sequences, roughly a tenth occurring once. The sample consisted of blood, either unsorted or a sorted T cell fraction (not recorded which). Every receptor here comes from a male donor with ankylosing spondylitis or in good health (not recorded which).

This clonotype was counted a few times. The J gene is TRBJ2-4, the V gene TRBV13; D is possibly TRBD1 or TRBD2 (6 bases each). V lost 3 bases and J 3 bases, leaving 18 bases between the germline ends. The CDR3 is 17 amino acids. The germline V gene has CDR1 PRHDT and CDR2 FYEKMQ (reference sequence). The CDR3 nucleotides are TGTGCCAGCAGCTTCTATCAATGGGGGGCGGACAAAAACATTCAGTACTTC. Amino acids: CASSFYQWGADKNIQYF.

This clonotype was seen ten or more times. The genes are TRBV5-1 and TRBJ2-3; the match to TRBD2 covers 7 bases. The junction had 9 bases not matched to a gene; V was cut back by 1 base and J by 1 base. Germline V gene sequence: CDR1 SGHRS, CDR2 YFSETQ. This CDR3 is 17 amino acids long. CDR3 sequence (DNA): TGCGCCAGCAGCTTGTCATCAGCTAGCGGAGGCACAGATACGCAGTATTTT. Its protein product is CASSLSSASGGTDTQYF.

This clonotype occurred a few times. This chain connects TRBV7-2 to TRBJ1-5, with TRBD1 identical over 8 bases. The germline V gene has CDR1 SGHTA and CDR2 FQGNSA. The CDR3 is 16 amino acids. V dropped 5 bases and J dropped 4; count of bases not matched to a gene: 10. As DNA, the CDR3 is TGTGCCAGCAGCGACCAGACAGGGGTGGCGAATCAGCCCCAGCATTTT. Translation: CASSDQTGVANQPQHF.

This clonotype came up many times. The chain combines TRBV20-1 with TRBJ2-5; D is ambiguous. In germline, CDR1 is DFQATT, CDR2 SNEGSKA (reference sequence). The V gene lost 6 bases and the J gene lost 5 bases, with 19 bases spanning the gap. The CDR3 is 14 residues long. The chain's CDR3 is CSATGRSPTETQYF. The CDR3 DNA reads as TGCAGTGCCACCGGGCGGTCTCCTACGGAGACCCAGTACTTC.

Remarks on this clonotype: A read error is possible here, since a much larger clone lies one base away. J is TRBJ2-3 and V is TRBV2, with a possible D match to TRBD2 (6 bases). CDR3 size: 15 residues. Per germline, CDR1 SNHLY and CDR2 FYNNEI. CDR3 in DNA: TGTGTCAGCAGTGTAGCTTCTAGCGGCACAGATACGCAGTATTTT. Translated, it gives CVSSVASSGTDTQYF.

This clonotype was recorded at least ten times. V and J are TRBV12-3 or TRBV12-4 and TRBJ2-1; D may be TRBD2 (5 bases). Trimming left V 7 bases short and J 6 bases short, with 10 bases between. This CDR3 region has 12 residues. This CDR3 reads CASTLSGNEQFF. As DNA, the CDR3 is TGTGCCAGCACCCTAAGCGGCAATGAGCAGTTCTTC.

This clonotype was detected ten times or more. The genes are TRBV5-1 and TRBJ1-2, with D tentatively TRBD1 (6 bases). Trimming took 0 bases from V and 7 from J, leaving 13 bases between them. The CDR3 covers 14 residues. Looked up from germline, CDR1 is SGHRS and CDR2 is YFSETQ. The chain's CDR3 is CASSLAGVASGYTF. DNA for the CDR3: TGCGCCAGCAGCTTGGCAGGGGTTGCTTCTGGCTACACCTTC.

The table lists this clonotype with a few counts. V and J are TRBV30 and TRBJ1-5; 8 nucleotides line up with TRBD1. The germline CDR1 and CDR2 sequences are GTSNPN and SVGIG (reference sequence). With V trimmed by 7 bases and J by 5 bases, 13 bases remained unmatched. The CDR3 length is 15 residues. This CDR3 reads CAYTIRGRGDQPQHF. The CDR3 DNA follows: TGTGCCTACACCATCAGGGGGCGAGGGGATCAGCCCCAGCATTTT.

This chain links TRBV7-9 with TRBJ2-1; D possibly uses TRBD1 or TRBD2 (5 bases each). The V end was cut by 3 bases, the J end by 8 bases, with 17 bases between. Germline CDR1 reads SEHNR; CDR2 reads FQNEAQ (reference sequence). The length of the CDR3 is 15 residues. CDR3 sequence: CASSFRDPNKYEQFF. The CDR3 coding sequence is TGTGCCAGCAGCTTCAGGGACCCAAATAAATATGAGCAGTTCTTC.

The V and J genes are TRBV7-9 and TRBJ1-1, with D possibly being TRBD1 (5 bases). V lost 3 bases and J 3 bases, leaving 14 bases between the germline ends. The CDR3 has 15 amino acids. Germline V lookup: CDR1 SEHNR, CDR2 FQNEAQ (reference sequence). The CDR3: CASSLYGGDDTEAFF. DNA for the CDR3: TGTGCCAGCAGCTTGTATGGGGGGGACGACACTGAAGCTTTCTTT.

This clonotype was found many times. The chain uses TRBV12-3 or TRBV12-4 and TRBJ1-5, with TRBD1 identical over 7 bases. CDR3 length: 15 residues. Trimming removed 6 bases from V and 4 bases from J; junction bases left unmatched: 9. DNA for the CDR3: TGTGCCAGCAGGTCCCGGGACAGAGGAAATCAGCCCCAGCATTTT. It encodes CASRSRDRGNQPQHF.

This clonotype was detected a few times. J is TRBJ2-3 and V is TRBV12-3 or TRBV12-4; D gene ambiguous. Trimming pared 10 bases from V and 1 base from J, leaving 15 bases between. The CDR3 totals 14 residues. The CDR3 DNA follows: TGTGCCACTTGTCCGGGTACCGGCACAGATACGCAGTATTTT. Translation: CATCPGTGTDTQYF.

The rearrangement uses TRBV6-2 or TRBV6-3 and TRBJ2-3; TRBD1 matches at 8 bases. V shed 2 bases, J shed 2 bases, and the junction held 6 bases outside the gene matches. Per the germline V gene, CDR1 is MNHEY and CDR2 is SVGEGT. This CDR3 has 16 amino acids. This chain's CDR3 is CASSYSSGQVTDTQYF. CDR3 sequence (DNA): TGTGCCAGCAGTTACAGCTCGGGACAGGTCACAGATACGCAGTATTTT.

This clonotype was counted many times. The gene calls are TRBV5-1 and TRBJ1-1; 9 nucleotides match TRBD1. The V gene's germline CDR1 is SGHRS and CDR2 YFSETQ. V shed 2 bases, J shed 1 base, and the junction held 6 bases outside the gene matches. The CDR3 has 16 residues. The chain's CDR3 is CASSLQGAAGNTEAFF. Here the CDR3 DNA reads TGCGCCAGCAGCTTACAGGGGGCCGCGGGGAACACTGAAGCTTTCTTT.

This clonotype appeared a few times. The gene calls are TRBV5-4 and TRBJ2-5, with D unclear. V gave up 4 bases and J gave up 1 base, with 14 bases separating them. The CDR3 is made up of 15 amino acids. From germline, CDR1 is SGHNT and CDR2 YYREEE (reference sequence). CDR3 protein: CASSLPGTVQETQYF. The CDR3, as DNA: TGTGCCAGCAGCCTCCCCGGTACAGTCCAAGAGACCCAGTACTTC.

This clonotype was picked up many times. The CDR3 bases are TGCAGTGCGTTGGCGGGATCGAACACCGGGGAGCTGTTTTTT. Protein: CSALAGSNTGELFF. V and J are TRBV20-1 and TRBJ2-2; a possible D gene is TRBD2 (6 bases). Germline CDR1 reads DFQATT; CDR2 reads SNEGSKA (reference sequence). Trimming removed 6 bases at V and 0 bases at J, with 11 bases between. CDR3 size: 14 residues.

This clonotype was observed at least ten times. V and J are TRBV20-1 and TRBJ2-6, with 9 bases lining up with TRBD1. The CDR3 is made up of 19 amino acids. Germline trimming cut 1 base from V and 0 bases from J; bases unmatched to any gene: 10. The germline V gene has CDR1 DFQATT and CDR2 SNEGSKA (reference sequence). CDR3 sequence: CSARVGDRVSSSGANVLTF. The CDR3 DNA reads as TGCAGTGCTAGAGTCGGGGACAGGGTATCGAGCTCTGGGGCCAACGTCCTGACTTTC.

Many counts were recorded for this clonotype. The chain employs TRBV6-5 and TRBJ2-7; weak D call: TRBD2 (5 bases). The CDR3 contains 15 residues. Trimming took 0 bases from V and 5 from J, leaving 14 bases between them. The germline V gene has CDR1 MNHEY and CDR2 SVGAGI. CDR3 nucleotides: TGTGCCAGCAGTTACTCGCAGACGGCCGGGGACGAGCAGTACTTC. This gives the protein CASSYSQTAGDEQYF.

This clonotype was found many times. This sequence joins TRBV6-5 and TRBJ1-1, with D tentatively TRBD1 (5 bases). Germline assignment: CDR1 MNHEY and CDR2 SVGAGI. This CDR3 has 15 residues. The V end was cut by 0 bases, the J end by 5 bases, with 13 bases between. This chain's CDR3 is CASSYSGRVGTEAFF. Written as DNA, the CDR3 is TGTGCCAGCAGTTACTCCGGCAGGGTGGGGACTGAAGCTTTCTTT.

This clonotype was recorded at least ten times. The chain has TRBV7-8 and TRBJ2-5, with TRBD2 matching over 10 bases. CDR3 length: 16 amino acids. Trimming removed 5 bases from V and 0 bases from J; junction bases left unmatched: 6. The germline V gene has CDR1 SGHVS and CDR2 FQNEAQ. For the CDR3, the DNA is TGTGCCAGCAGCAGGACTAGCGGAATATACCAAGAGACCCAGTACTTC. Translated, it gives CASSRTSGIYQETQYF.

This clonotype was seen repeatedly, ten times or more. The CDR3 nucleotides are TGTGCCAGCAGCTTGTTAGTGGGGGGCAATCAGCCCCAGCATTTT. Amino acids: CASSLLVGGNQPQHF. The chain uses TRBV5-5 and TRBJ1-5; D perhaps matches TRBD1 (5 bases). Germline CDR1 and CDR2: SGHKS and YYEKEE (reference sequence). V was clipped by 1 base and J by 2 bases, with 10 bases between them. The CDR3 totals 15 residues.